These 26 T cell receptor beta chains originate from one sample sequenced in a study of CD8 T cells in Susac syndrome. A quantity of about 0.45 to 1 ug RNA underwent reverse transcription using random hexamers. TCRdb ran MiXCR on the immunoSEQ multiplex PCR reads and lists one entry per CDR3 protein. The sample shows a few hundred thousand distinct CDR3 sequences, approximately 90% of them seen only once. Material for sequencing was CD8+ T cells from PBMCs. These receptors originate from a human donor with multiple sclerosis.

Only one count was recorded for this clonotype. The chain couples TRBV7-9 to TRBJ1-6; D remains unclear. Trimming removed 5 bases at V and 6 bases at J, with 8 bases between. The length of the CDR3 is 13 residues. Looked up from germline, CDR1 is SEHNR and CDR2 is FQNEAQ (reference sequence). The CDR3 DNA follows: TGTGCCAGCAGCGCCGTCCTTAATTCACCCCTCCACTTT. Protein product: CASSAVLNSPLHF.

This sequence joins TRBV18 and TRBJ2-1, with 12 bases aligning to TRBD2. Germline V lookup: CDR1 KGHSH, CDR2 LQKENI. The trim removed 2 bases at V and 0 bases at J, leaving 5 bases unmatched. The CDR3 covers 18 residues. This CDR3 is CASSPTSGGIRSYNEQFF. The CDR3, as DNA: TGTGCCAGCTCACCAACTAGCGGGGGGATTCGCTCCTACAATGAGCAGTTCTTC.

The V and J genes are TRBV12-3 or TRBV12-4 and TRBJ1-1, with unresolved D. V was cut by 7 bases and J by 1 base, with 16 bases left in between. The CDR3 extends over 15 amino acids. CDR3 loop: CASNPGYGSNTEAFF. In DNA, the CDR3 is TGTGCCAGCAACCCCGGTTATGGATCGAACACTGAAGCTTTCTTT.

This clonotype has more than one count but fewer than ten. The rearrangement uses TRBV12-3 or TRBV12-4 and TRBJ2-5, with D possibly TRBD2 on 6 matching bases. V lost 6 bases to trimming and J lost 1 base, with 12 bases between them. This CDR3 comprises 14 residues. The CDR3 is CASSLGGSQETQYF. For the CDR3, the DNA is TGTGCCAGCAGCCTTGGGGGGTCCCAAGAGACCCAGTACTTC.

CDR3 nucleotides: TGCAGCGTTGTATTCAGGGGGTATGACACTGAAGCTTTCTTT. Amino acids: CSVVFRGYDTEAFF. The rearrangement uses TRBV29-1 and TRBJ1-1; 7 bases map to TRBD1. V was clipped by 4 bases and J by 3 bases; unmatched bases: 8. The CDR3 totals 14 residues. Germline CDR1 reads SQVTM; CDR2 reads ANQGSEA.

The rearrangement joins TRBV7-9 to TRBJ1-1, with TRBD1 matching 8 bases. V was clipped by 6 bases and J by 3 bases; unmatched bases: 3. The CDR3 totals 13 residues. The germline gives CDR1 SEHNR, CDR2 FQNEAQ (reference sequence). CDR3: CASRQGGYTEAFF. CDR3 DNA sequence: TGTGCCAGCAGACAGGGGGGGTACACTGAAGCTTTCTTT.

The genes are TRBV29-1 and TRBJ2-1, with D perhaps matching TRBD1 or TRBD2 (5 bases each). Germline V gene data show CDR1 as SQVTM and CDR2 as ANQGSEA. CDR3 length: 14 residues. The V end lost 3 bases, the J end lost 6 bases, and 15 bases lay between the germline ends. The CDR3 DNA reads as TGCAGCGTTGAGTGGGACGGCGCCCTCAATGAGCAGTTCTTC. Encoded protein: CSVEWDGALNEQFF.

This chain uses TRBV9 with TRBJ2-1; D call uncertain. Looked up from germline, CDR1 is SGDLS and CDR2 is YYNGEE. The CDR3 loop spans 13 amino acids. V was shortened by 2 bases and J by 6 bases, with 9 bases between the two germline ends. This CDR3 is CASSVPGRNEQFF. CDR3 nucleotide sequence: TGTGCCAGCAGCGTTCCCGGTCGCAATGAGCAGTTCTTC.

The chain carries TRBV30 and TRBJ1-4; tentatively, D is TRBD1 (5 bases). The V gene lost 1 base and the J gene lost 4 bases, with 7 bases spanning the gap. The CDR3 sequence is 13 residues long. CDR1 is GTSNPN, CDR2 SVGIG, per germline (reference sequence). CDR3 sequence (DNA): TGTGCCTGGAGTGCCGACAGTAATGAAAAACTGTTTTTT. Translated, it gives CAWSADSNEKLFF. Drawing the rest from reference TRBV30 and TRBJ1-4, the complete variable domain is SQTIHQWPATLVQPVGSPLSLECTVEGTSNPNLYWYRQAAGRGLQLLFYSVGIGQISSEVPQNLSASRPQDRQFILSSKKLLLSDSGFYLCAWSADSNEKLFFGSGTQLSVL.

This clonotype was observed once. V is TRBV3-1 and J is TRBJ1-1; 10 bases are shared with TRBD1. The CDR3 covers 15 residues. Germline CDR1 is LGHDT and CDR2 is YNNKEL (reference sequence). V trimming: 6 bases; J trimming: 6 bases; junction bases outside the gene matches: 10. CDR3 in amino acids: CASSRPTGGNAEAFF. CDR3 sequence (DNA): TGTGCCAGCAGTCGGCCGACAGGGGGCAACGCTGAAGCTTTCTTT. The whole variable domain, filled in from reference TRBV3-1 and TRBJ1-1, reads DTAVSQTPKYLVTQMGNDKSIKCEQNLGHDTMYWYKQDSKKFLKIMFSYNNKELIINETVPNRFSPKSPDKAHLNLHINSLELGDSAVYFCASSRPTGGNAEAFFGQGTRLTVV.

The chain couples TRBV12-3 or TRBV12-4 to TRBJ1-1, with D tentatively TRBD1 (6 bases). The CDR3 extends over 15 amino acids. V was cut by 6 bases and J by 0 bases, with 14 bases left in between. The CDR3 DNA sequence: TGTGCCAGCAGGTCGGACAGATCCATGAACACTGAAGCTTTCTTT. This translates into CASRSDRSMNTEAFF.

The V and J genes are TRBV20-1 and TRBJ2-7; D is undetermined. This CDR3 contains 11 residues. Germline values: CDR1 DFQATT, CDR2 SNEGSKA (reference sequence). V dropped 1 base and J dropped 3 bases, with 4 bases sitting between them. The CDR3 sequence: CSARADYEQYF. CDR3 nucleotides: TGCAGTGCTAGAGCCGACTACGAGCAGTACTTC.

The chain has TRBV29-1 and TRBJ1-2; the D is unclear. The ends were cut back, 6 bases at V and 8 bases at J, with 7 bases in the middle. This CDR3 is built from 9 residues. The germline V gene encodes CDR1 SQVTM and CDR2 ANQGSEA. The DNA of the CDR3 is TGCAGCGTCCTCCCGGGCTACACCTTC. Its translation is CSVLPGYTF.

The chain employs TRBV29-1 and TRBJ2-5; no definite D call. The CDR3 covers 15 residues. Germline CDR1 is SQVTM and CDR2 is ANQGSEA. Trimming stripped 3 bases from V and 3 bases from J, with 17 bases between. The CDR3 loop is CSVELASTNEETQYF. As DNA, the CDR3 is TGCAGCGTTGAGTTGGCAAGTACGAATGAAGAGACCCAGTACTTC.

This sequence joins TRBV30 and TRBJ2-3; D call uncertain. Germline CDR1 GTSNPN, CDR2 SVGIG (reference sequence). V lost 1 base and J 6 bases, leaving 8 bases between the germline ends. CDR3 length equals 12 residues. This chain's CDR3 is CAWSGDPDTQYF. The CDR3, as DNA: TGTGCCTGGAGTGGAGATCCTGATACGCAGTATTTT.

The chain recombines TRBV7-8 with TRBJ2-7; 7 positions agree with TRBD2. Trimming took 0 bases from V and 2 from J; bases not matched to a gene: 4. Germline assignment: CDR1 SGHVS and CDR2 FQNEAQ. The CDR3 consists of 15 residues. CDR3 protein: CASSLAVGRAYEQYF. The CDR3 nucleotides read TGTGCCAGCAGCTTAGCGGTGGGGAGGGCCTACGAGCAGTACTTC.

The chain employs TRBV2 and TRBJ2-7, with 7 bases fitting TRBD2. With 4 bases clipped from V and 4 bases from J, the junction kept 4 bases outside the gene matches. The CDR3 has 13 amino acids. Germline V CDR1 and CDR2: SNHLY, FYNNEI. The CDR3 loop reads CASSGLAAYEQYF. The CDR3 DNA is TGTGCCAGCAGTGGCCTAGCGGCATACGAGCAGTACTTC.

The V and J genes are TRBV11-2 and TRBJ1-1, with D maybe TRBD1 (6 bases). The CDR3 is 12 amino acids. Looked up from germline, CDR1 is SGHAT and CDR2 is FQNNGV. With 8 bases removed from V and 8 bases from J, the gap between germline ends came to 15 bases. The CDR3, as DNA: TGTGCCAGCTTCGGAGGGGGGCCCGAAGCTTTCTTT. Its protein product is CASFGGGPEAFF. The variable domain in full, completed from reference TRBV11-2 and TRBJ1-1, reads EAGVAQSPRYKIIEKRQSVAFWCNPISGHATLYWYQQILGQGPKLLIQFQNNGVVDDSQLPKDRFSAERLKGVDSTLKIQPAKLEDSAVYLCASFGGGPEAFFGQGTRLTVV.

This clonotype was observed a single time. One junction end disagrees with the germline gene, perhaps due to a read error. V and J are TRBV5-1 and TRBJ1-1; TRBD1 agrees at 8 bases. CDR1 SGHRS and CDR2 YFSETQ come from the germline V gene. The CDR3 loop spans 13 amino acids. The DNA of the CDR3 is TGCGCCAGCAGCTCCCCCGGGACAGGCCTTTTCTTGTTT. It encodes CASSSPGTGLFLF.

J is TRBJ2-7 and V is TRBV30; the D is unclear. Per germline, CDR1 GTSNPN and CDR2 SVGIG (reference sequence). This CDR3 contains 14 residues. V was shortened by 0 bases and J by 3 bases, with 12 bases between the two germline ends. The CDR3 loop is CAWSVPARYYEQYF. The CDR3, as DNA: TGTGCCTGGAGTGTACCGGCCCGTTACTACGAGCAGTACTTC.

This rearrangement joins TRBV4-1 to TRBJ1-2; D not certain. V shed 1 base and J shed 7 bases, with 10 bases lying between them. The CDR3 contains 13 residues. Per the germline V gene, CDR1 is MGHRA and CDR2 is YSYEKL. The CDR3 reads CASSQGSDGGYTF. The CDR3, as DNA: TGCGCCAGCAGCCAAGGTTCCGACGGTGGCTACACCTTC.

The chain employs TRBV20-1 and TRBJ1-3, with D perhaps TRBD1 (6 bases). V was clipped by 3 bases and J by 0 bases, with 12 bases between them. Germline V gene sequence: CDR1 DFQATT, CDR2 SNEGSKA (reference sequence). The CDR3 covers 15 residues. This CDR3 is CSASPQGPSGNTIYF. Written as DNA, the CDR3 is TGCAGTGCTAGCCCTCAGGGGCCCTCTGGAAACACCATATATTTT.

The V gene is TRBV7-3, the J gene TRBJ2-5; D is uncertain. The CDR3 covers 13 residues. V lost 1 base, J lost 4 bases, and 7 bases lay in between. The germline CDR1 and CDR2 sequences are SGHTA and FQGTGA. The CDR3: CASSLNVGETQYF. The CDR3 DNA is TGTGCCAGCAGCTTAAATGTCGGAGAGACCCAGTACTTC.

V usage is TRBV5-1 and J usage is TRBJ2-7, with no clear D. The V end was cut by 0 bases, the J end by 0 bases, with 16 bases between. The CDR3 has 17 residues. CDR1 and CDR2 from the germline V gene are SGHRS and YFSETQ. The CDR3 is CASSLGWVLGYSYEQYF. CDR3 nucleotide sequence: TGCGCCAGCAGCTTGGGGTGGGTTTTGGGATACTCCTACGAGCAGTACTTC.

The chain carries TRBV11-2 and TRBJ1-1; D remains unclear. The length of the CDR3 is 14 residues. The germline V gene has CDR1 SGHAT and CDR2 FQNNGV. V shed 1 base and J shed 0 bases, with 6 bases lying between them. CDR3 sequence (DNA): TGTGCCAGCAGCTTAGTACAGATGAACACTGAAGCTTTCTTT. Translation gives CASSLVQMNTEAFF.

The genes are TRBV4-3 and TRBJ1-1; no clear D gene. CDR3 length: 15 amino acids. V lost 0 bases, J lost 1 base, and 9 bases lay in between. Germline CDR1 and CDR2: LGHNA and YSLEER. The chain's CDR3 is CASSQDRAANTEAFF. CDR3 DNA: TGCGCCAGCAGCCAAGATCGGGCAGCGAACACTGAAGCTTTCTTT.